The present T cell receptor beta chain was sequenced within a study of OX40 agonist ivuxolimab in advanced cancers. General study findings and limits: Within 6 weeks, CD4+ and CD8+ blood T cells expanded clonally at 0.1 to 3.0 mg/kg. There were, on average, more expanded clones in CD8+ T cells than in CD4+.

As concerns this clone: Its specificity is not known.

There are 15 residues in the CDR3. Trimming removed 1 base from V and 0 bases from J, with 6 bases in between. The germline CDR1 and CDR2 sequences are SGHNT and YENEEA. Repertoires were generated with immunoSEQ multiplex PCR, while TCRdb's copy carries only in-frame clones and drops some. The sample yields about 150,000 clones, 85% to 95% seen once. The chain carries TRBV11-3 and TRBJ1-4; TRBD1 might be the D (5 bases). The sequencing here drew on CD4+ or CD8+ T cells sorted from blood, taken in a trial of the OX40 agonist ivuxolimab. This clonotype originated in an adult with an advanced solid tumor such as melanoma, head and neck, liver or kidney cancer. CDR3 amino acids: CASSLGGATNEKLFF. The CDR3 DNA sequence: TGTGCCAGCAGCTTAGGAGGGGCAACTAATGAAAAACTGTTTTTT.